This T cell receptor (beta chain) was profiled in a study of blood T cell repertoires in COVID-19. Background on the study: Acute and convalescent COVID-19 samples came from the United States, Italy and Spain. Sources were T cells, B-cell-depleted T cells, or PBMCs; the material itself was cDNA or gDNA.

Measured with immunoSEQ multiplex PCR; TCRdb has only the in-frame clones, and not every one. The table lists approximately 260,000 clones, around 82% of them singletons. CDR3 length: 15 residues. V dropped 0 bases and J dropped 5 bases, with 11 bases sitting between them. Germline lookup yields CDR1 SGDLS and CDR2 YYNGEE. The source is a woman of 80 years or more with active or convalescent COVID-19. The V and J genes are TRBV9 and TRBJ1-4, with D unclear. What was sequenced was peripheral blood. The CDR3 loop is CASSVAVEANEKLFF. CDR3 nucleotides: TGTGCCAGCAGCGTAGCTGTCGAAGCGAATGAAAAACTGTTTTTT.